This T cell receptor beta chain was sequenced for a study of T cell repertoires in cytomegalovirus infection. Study overall: In the study, CMV epitopes included recently identified HLA-C-restricted and well-studied HLA-B-restricted ones. In public TCR beta signatures, there were indications of both CMV infection and matching HLA type. General study results and limits: The ex vivo response was dominated by HLA-C-restricted CMV-specific TCR beta clonotypes.

Worth noting for this clonotype: What it binds is not known.

A single record per CDR3 protein comes from TCRdb applying MiXCR to the reads. Of 110,000 or so distinct CDR3 sequences listed, around 28% are singletons. Trimming took 4 bases from V and 3 from J; bases not matched to a gene: 3. The CDR3 runs 13 residues. Germline V gene lookup returns CDR1 SGHNT and CDR2 YYREEE (reference sequence). This specimen consisted of CD8+ T cells from cultured PBMCs, obtained from culture after CMV antigen stimulation. The V gene is TRBV5-4, the J gene TRBJ1-1; 7 bases agree with TRBD1. The sequence came from a human donor in good health (CMV status not recorded). Some clones in this sample may be carry-over from other donors' samples. CDR3 protein: CASSDGQDTEAFF. CDR3 nucleotide sequence: TGTGCCAGCAGCGACGGACAGGACACTGAAGCTTTCTTT. Full variable domain (missing parts from reference TRBV5-4 and TRBJ1-1): ETGVTQSPTHLIKTRGQQVTLRCSSQSGHNTVSWYQQALGQGPQFIFQYYREEENGRGNFPPRFSGLQFPNYSSELNVNALELDDSALYLCASSDGQDTEAFFGQGTRLTVV.